This TCR beta chain was recovered during a study of PD-L1 blockade in urothelial cancer. Study at large: A median blood sample held about 140,000 T cells and about 89,000 unique TCRs.

Generated by immunoSEQ multiplex PCR, the TCRdb table keeps only in-frame clones and is missing some. The sample has 30,000 to 35,000 clones, around 80% seen once; the top ten hold roughly 33%. Sample numbers ranged from 1 to 8 per patient, encompassing pretreatment and on-treatment collections. The receptor comes from a man aged 55 to 70 with urothelial cancer. Sequencing was performed on PBMCs, taken around atezolizumab (anti-PD-L1) treatment.

Written as DNA, the CDR3 is TGTGCCAGTAGTCGAGACACCTCCTACGAGCAGTACTTC. Protein: CASSRDTSYEQYF. The chain recombines TRBV19 with TRBJ2-7; D remains unclear. In germline, CDR1 is LNHDA, CDR2 SQIVND (reference sequence). There are 13 residues in the CDR3. Trimming shortened V by 5 bases and J by 0 bases, and 8 bases separated the two germline ends. The whole variable domain, filled in from reference TRBV19 and TRBJ2-7, reads DGGITQSPKYLFRKEGQNVTLSCEQNLNHDAMYWYRQDPGQGLRLIYYSQIVNDFQKGDIAEGYSVSREKKESFPLTVTSAQKNPTAFYLCASSRDTSYEQYFGPGTRLTVT.